Given below is one TCR beta chain in context. Sequencing was performed with immunoSEQ multiplex PCR; in TCRdb, only in-frame clones are kept and a portion is missing. Among some 260,000 clones, approximately 90% were seen once, and the ten largest hold under 6.5%. The sample belongs to a study of blood T cell repertoires in COVID-19. V dropped 0 bases and J dropped 6; count of bases not matched to a gene: 4. The CDR3 is made up of 16 amino acids. The V gene's germline CDR1 is MNHEY and CDR2 SMNVEV (reference sequence). The clonotype originates from a woman aged 30 to 39 with acute COVID-19. The sequencing sample was made of PBMCs or T cells enriched from blood (not recorded which). The chain couples TRBV27 to TRBJ2-1; 11 bases are a match to TRBD2. DNA of the CDR3: TGTGCCAGCAGTTTATCCGTAGCGGGGGGGAGCAATGAGCAGTTCTTC. Its translation: CASSLSVAGGSNEQFF.